This T cell receptor (beta chain) is drawn from a study of blood T cell repertoires in COVID-19 (dated by TCRdb to 2020 to 2022). Notes on the research overall: The collaborator samples originated in the United States, Italy and Spain and spanned the acute and convalescent phases of COVID-19. The material from the prospective study consisted of cDNA or gDNA derived from T cells, B-cell-depleted T cells, or PBMCs. The dataset comprised deeply sampled blood TCRbeta repertoires from subjects exposed to, actively infected with, or recovered from COVID-19. A freely available public database, intended as a resource for researchers studying the immune response to SARS-CoV-2, is where the repertoires were released. The samples were drawn from two sources: the first 160 participants of the ongoing ImmuneRACE study, and 1,000 to 1,500 subjects contributed by 6 global collaborators. Nearly every sample came with metadata listing a de-identified subject ID, COVID-19 status, age in years and sex. Where available, HLA class I and class II types were taken from metadata supplied by the sample provider and were not determined by assay-based typing.

According to the germline V gene, CDR1 reads ENHRY and CDR2 reads SYGVKD. The CDR3 sequence holds 16 residues, the cysteine and phenylalanine included. Left in the record is the CDR3 DNA by itself, 48 bases read in frame from the first base. Between the V and J ends, shortened by 6 bases and 5 bases respectively, the junction contains 22 bases. Comment on this clone: Its recognized antigen is unknown. No qualities accompany the bases; no much larger clone lies one base away.

In Seattle, one collaborating source enrolled patients while the infection was active and tracked those patients longitudinally over the course of disease. Collaborating institutions collected whole blood in K2EDTA tubes following their own protocols. For TCRbeta analysis, collaborators shipped samples as frozen whole blood, isolated PBMCs, or DNA extracted from either of those sample types. Results and caveats for the whole study, not just this receptor: The quantity of clinical and demographic metadata differed by source and by participant and was supplied without curation.

The immunoSEQ Assay, a bias-controlled multiplex PCR, was used to amplify TCRbeta CDR3 regions from genomic DNA. As for the authors' bioinformatics: Within the assay, amplification of reference gene primers was used to estimate how many nucleated cells each sample contained. To quantify the absolute abundance of each unique TCRbeta CDR3 rearrangement, sequence reads were collapsed and filtered. Productive Simpson clonality was computed per sample as the square root of Simpson's diversity index over productive rearrangements. As stored in TCRdb, this immuneACCESS dataset retains in-frame rearrangements with V and J assigned. A fraction of the clones does not appear; measured against another copy, unresolved V genes explain less than half of the discrepancy, and the remainder lacks a known reason. V, J and clone size were drawn from that table, and D and trimming were deduced from the DNA. This sample lists some 160,000 clones; almost 85% were detected once. The ten most abundant clones make up about 2.5% of the sample.

In this chain, TRBV10-3 is recombined with TRBJ1-2; 5 matching bases give a weak D call of TRBD1. The source material was peripheral blood. The clonotype comes from a woman older than 75 with COVID-19, enrolled during active disease. The DNA sequence follows: TGTGCCATCAGCCCCAGGAGGGACCTTACTGGTTATGGCTACACCTTC. The resulting protein is CAISPRRDLTGYGYTF.